This TCR beta chain is drawn from a study of T cells in Graves' hyperthyroidism and ophthalmopathy. CDR3 length: 16 residues. V was pared by 1 base and J by 1 base, with 5 bases of the junction left unmatched. CDR1 SEHNR and CDR2 FQNEAQ come from the germline V gene (reference sequence). TCR beta CDR3 sequences were amplified from RNA transcripts. HTBI primers were the set used in a first-round RT-PCR of the TCR CDR3. TCRdb redid the calling of the multiplex PCR reads with MiXCR, one entry per CDR3 protein. The sample shows around 350,000 distinct CDR3 sequences, roughly 17% of them seen only once. This clonotype came up a few times.

The sequencing sample was made of blood. This TCR was sampled from a woman in her twenties or thirties with Graves' hyperthyroidism that later progressed to Graves' ophthalmopathy. The J gene is TRBJ2-7, the V gene TRBV7-9; 9 nucleotides agree with TRBD1. The CDR3 is CASSLVGQGISYEQYF. DNA for the CDR3: TGTGCCAGCAGCTTAGTGGGACAGGGTATATCCTACGAGCAGTACTTC.